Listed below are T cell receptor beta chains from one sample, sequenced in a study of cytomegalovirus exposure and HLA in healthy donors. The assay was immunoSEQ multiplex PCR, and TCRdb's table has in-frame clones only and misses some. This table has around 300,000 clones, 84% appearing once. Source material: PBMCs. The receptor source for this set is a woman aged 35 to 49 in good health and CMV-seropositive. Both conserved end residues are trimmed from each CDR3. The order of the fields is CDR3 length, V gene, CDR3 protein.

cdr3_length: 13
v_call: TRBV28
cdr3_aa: ASSLSGQGGNTIY

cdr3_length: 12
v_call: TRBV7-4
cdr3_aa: ASSVVVGAYGYT

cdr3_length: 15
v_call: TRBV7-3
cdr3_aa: ASSVRGTAASTDTQY

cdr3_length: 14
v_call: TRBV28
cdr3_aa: ASSFEREGISYEQY

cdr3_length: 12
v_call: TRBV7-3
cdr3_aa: ASSLSLAENEQF

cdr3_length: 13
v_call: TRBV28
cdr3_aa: ASSVGTALNYGYT

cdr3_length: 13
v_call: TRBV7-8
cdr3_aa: ASSSRTAENTEAF

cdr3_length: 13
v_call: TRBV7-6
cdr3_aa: ASSLNTAEQETQY

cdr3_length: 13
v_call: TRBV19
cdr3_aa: ASLPGTSAYNEQF

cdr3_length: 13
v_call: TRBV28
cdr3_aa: ASSFRGLTYNEQF

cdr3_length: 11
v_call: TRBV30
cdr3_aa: AWTPDRGTEAF

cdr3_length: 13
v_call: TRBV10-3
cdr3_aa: AISKDGLPGNTIY

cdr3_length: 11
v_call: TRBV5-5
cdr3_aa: ASSPGQGTPLH

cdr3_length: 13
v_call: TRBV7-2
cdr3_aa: ASSLFGGDNYGYT

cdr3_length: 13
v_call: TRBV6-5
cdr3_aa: VTQGYLSYNSPLH

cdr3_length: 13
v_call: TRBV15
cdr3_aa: ATSRGLGAGQPQH

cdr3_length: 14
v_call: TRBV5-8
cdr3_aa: ASRDRVARITDTQY

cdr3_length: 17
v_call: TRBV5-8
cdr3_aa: ASSTFMGKGAPNSYEQY

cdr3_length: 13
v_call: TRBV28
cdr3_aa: ASSRRAGQGVGYT

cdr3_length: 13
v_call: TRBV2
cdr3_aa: ASSLDISHSYEQY

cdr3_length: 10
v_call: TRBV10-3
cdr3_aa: AIGQGLQPQH

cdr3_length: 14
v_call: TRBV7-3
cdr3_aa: ASSLVRQGAGGELF

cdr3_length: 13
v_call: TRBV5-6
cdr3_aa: ASSFLLGDRGEQF

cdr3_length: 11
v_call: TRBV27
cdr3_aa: ASSPDRRYEQY

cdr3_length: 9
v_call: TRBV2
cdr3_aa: ASSSGYGYT